What follows are 23 T cell receptor beta chains derived from one specimen sequenced in a study of post-analysis software for immune sequencing data. Findings and limits, study-wide: TRBV5-6, TRBV5-1 and TRBV20-1 belonged to a set of a handful of TRBV segments that were more frequent in patients than controls.

Antigens of these TCRs are unknown. Every TCR beta cDNA library bore unique molecular identifiers. MiXCR, applied by TCRdb to the PCR reads, yields one record per CDR3 protein. Of approximately 730,000 distinct CDR3 sequences in the sample, roughly 46% are singletons; the top ten hold 4.9%. Sequenced sample: blood. Every receptor here comes from a girl under 18 with multiple sclerosis.

The chain combines TRBV5-1 with TRBJ2-4; 9 bases are a match to TRBD1. Looked up from germline, CDR1 is SGHRS and CDR2 is YFSETQ. V shed 4 bases, J shed 1 base, and the junction held 6 bases outside the gene matches. CDR3 length: 16 amino acids. The CDR3 region has the DNA TGCGCCAGCAGCCCCGGACAGGGGCAGGCCAAAAACATTCAGTACTTC. This codes for CASSPGQGQAKNIQYF.

This rearrangement joins TRBV7-6 to TRBJ2-1; possibly TRBD1 or TRBD2 for D (6 bases each). Trimming removed 0 bases from V and 6 bases from J, with 18 bases in between. The CDR3 sequence is 17 residues long. Germline CDR1 SGHVS, CDR2 FNYEAQ. CDR3 sequence: CASSLARGQGETNEQFF. The CDR3 region has the DNA TGTGCCAGCAGCTTAGCGCGGGGACAAGGCGAGACCAATGAGCAGTTCTTC.

This chain connects TRBV7-2 to TRBJ2-5, with D uncertain. V lost 1 base and J lost 2, with 11 bases in between. In germline, CDR1 is SGHTA, CDR2 FQGNSA. The CDR3 loop spans 15 amino acids. As DNA, the CDR3 is TGTGCCAGCAGCTTAGTTAACAGTAAACAAGAGACCCAGTACTTC. Encoded protein: CASSLVNSKQETQYF.

This chain joins TRBV20-1 and TRBJ2-1; TRBD2 matches 9 bases. The CDR3 extends over 21 amino acids. V lost 5 bases to trimming and J lost 3 bases; unmatched junction nucleotides: 26. The V gene's germline CDR1 is DFQATT and CDR2 SNEGSKA (reference sequence). The CDR3 protein is CSACPLRAGGSHRVIYNEQFF. The CDR3 DNA follows: TGCAGTGCTTGCCCCCTACGGGCGGGAGGGTCTCATCGGGTTATCTACAATGAGCAGTTCTTC.

There are many counts of this clonotype. The rearrangement uses TRBV12-3 or TRBV12-4 and TRBJ2-3; 10 nucleotides match TRBD1. The CDR3 runs to 15 residues. V was clipped by 6 bases and J by 2 bases; unmatched bases: 5. CDR3 residues: CASSPGTGDTDTQYF. The DNA of the CDR3 is TGTGCCAGCAGCCCCGGGACAGGGGACACAGATACGCAGTATTTT.

This chain joins TRBV3-1 and TRBJ2-5; 7 positions agree with TRBD1. This CDR3 comprises 12 residues. Looked up from germline, CDR1 is LGHDT and CDR2 is YNNKEL (reference sequence). V lost 8 bases, J lost 7 bases, and 7 bases stayed unmatched. The CDR3 nucleotides read TGTGCCAGCCGGACAGGCGCAGGGACCCAGTACTTC. Translating it yields CASRTGAGTQYF.

This clonotype showed up just once. This sequence joins TRBV12-3 or TRBV12-4 and TRBJ2-7, with D possibly matching TRBD2 (5 bases). This CDR3 spans 16 amino acids. Trimming cost V 2 bases and J 6 bases, with 20 bases left between them. This CDR3 is CASSLTVGVIPGEQYF. CDR3 in DNA: TGTGCCAGCAGTTTAACAGTGGGAGTAATCCCCGGCGAGCAGTACTTC.

This clonotype appeared a few times. This sequence joins TRBV10-1 and TRBJ2-5; TRBD1 or TRBD2 may be the D gene (6 bases each). CDR3 length: 14 amino acids. Trimming stripped 0 bases from V and 5 bases from J, with 10 bases between. Per germline, CDR1 WNHNN and CDR2 SYGVQD (reference sequence). CDR3 sequence (DNA): TGCGCCAGCAGTGAGTCCGGGGGCCCGGAGACCCAGTACTTC. Amino acid sequence: CASSESGGPETQYF.

J is TRBJ1-2 and V is TRBV19; D not resolved. V was pared by 6 bases and J by 3 bases, with 20 bases between. The CDR3 spans 16 residues. Germline V gene sequence: CDR1 LNHDA, CDR2 SQIVND (reference sequence). CDR3 sequence (DNA): TGTGCCAGTAGGGGGAGGAGCACCGGCGTTGACTATGGCTACACCTTC. Translating gives CASRGRSTGVDYGYTF.

The V call is TRBV6-5, the J call TRBJ2-1; D is undetermined. The CDR3 runs to 14 residues. With 0 bases removed from V and 8 bases from J, the gap between germline ends came to 11 bases. In germline, CDR1 is MNHEY, CDR2 SVGAGI. CDR3: CASSYSALWDEQFF. CDR3 sequence (DNA): TGTGCCAGCAGTTACTCGGCTCTCTGGGATGAGCAGTTCTTC.

This clonotype has more than one count but fewer than ten. The genes are TRBV3-1 and TRBJ1-4, with a possible D match to TRBD1 (5 bases). The CDR3 is made up of 19 amino acids. V lost 4 bases and J lost 0, with 21 bases in between. Per germline, CDR1 LGHDT and CDR2 YNNKEL (reference sequence). The DNA for the CDR3 is TGTGCCAGCAGCCCTCCTCGATCCGGGGCGGCCGCAACTAATGAAAAACTGTTTTTT. Translated, it gives CASSPPRSGAAATNEKLFF.

This clonotype was counted a few times. The chain uses TRBV10-3 and TRBJ2-5; perhaps TRBD1 as D (6 bases). Germline lookup yields CDR1 ENHRY and CDR2 SYGVKD. The CDR3 totals 14 residues. V lost 6 bases to trimming and J lost 5 bases, with 16 bases between them. The CDR3, as DNA: TGTGCCATCAGCCCAGGGGAAGGGCAGGAGACCCAGTACTTC. Residues: CAISPGEGQETQYF.

This clonotype occurred a few times. V is TRBV28 and J is TRBJ2-3, with TRBD2 matching over 8 bases. Trimming took 4 bases from V and 4 from J; bases not matched to a gene: 16. There are 18 residues in the CDR3. Germline V gene sequence: CDR1 MDHEN, CDR2 SYDVKM. CDR3 in DNA: TGTGCCAGCAGTTACGAGGTAAAACTAGCGGATGGTGCAGATACGCAGTATTTT. It specifies CASSYEVKLADGADTQYF.

The sample holds a few counts of this clonotype. The gene calls are TRBV7-2 and TRBJ2-3; TRBD2 matches at 12 bases. Looked up from germline, CDR1 is SGHTA and CDR2 is FQGNSA. This CDR3 region has 17 residues. The ends lost 4 bases at V and 0 bases at J; junction bases unmatched: 5. The CDR3: CASSSRLAGASTDTQYF. The CDR3 DNA follows: TGTGCCAGCAGCTCCAGACTAGCGGGGGCTAGCACAGATACGCAGTATTTT.

This clonotype was picked up a small number of times. The V call is TRBV12-3 or TRBV12-4, the J call TRBJ2-1; 9 bases are shared with TRBD2. This CDR3 comprises 15 residues. The V gene end was trimmed by 3 bases and the J gene end by 4 bases; junction bases not matched to a gene: 4. CDR3 coding DNA: TGTGCCAGCAGTTTTAGCGGGAGCGGGTACAATGAGCAGTTCTTC. Translated, it gives CASSFSGSGYNEQFF.

This clonotype was found a few times. The chain is built from TRBV7-9 and TRBJ2-7; D possibly corresponds to TRBD1 (7 bases). This CDR3 region has 16 residues. The germline V gene encodes CDR1 SEHNR and CDR2 FQNEAQ (reference sequence). V was shortened by 0 bases and J by 0 bases, with 12 bases between the two germline ends. CDR3 sequence: CASSLAGGQSSYEQYF. The CDR3 DNA reads TGTGCCAGCAGCTTAGCGGGGGGACAGAGCTCCTACGAGCAGTACTTC.

CDR3 DNA sequence: TGTGCCACCGATATAGCGGGAGGGGCAGATACGCAGTATTTT. Translated: CATDIAGGADTQYF. The chain joins TRBV6-1 to TRBJ2-3; 11 nucleotides agree with TRBD2. V was clipped by 10 bases and J by 4 bases; unmatched bases: 7. Germline V gene sequence: CDR1 MNHNS, CDR2 SASEGT. There are 14 residues in the CDR3.

J is TRBJ2-4 and V is TRBV4-1; D gene unclear. The CDR3 has 12 amino acids. V lost 1 base and J 8 bases, leaving 6 bases between the germline ends. In germline, CDR1 is MGHRA, CDR2 YSYEKL. The CDR3 sequence: CASSQGGDIQYF. As DNA, the CDR3 is TGCGCCAGCAGCCAAGGAGGCGACATTCAGTACTTC.

The chain joins TRBV20-1 to TRBJ1-5; D is perhaps TRBD1 (6 bases). The germline CDR1 and CDR2 sequences are DFQATT and SNEGSKA (reference sequence). Trimming left V 3 bases short and J 2 bases short, with 14 bases between. The CDR3 loop spans 15 amino acids. CDR3 sequence (DNA): TGCAGTGCTAGTAAGGGACATTCGGGCAATCAGCCCCAGCATTTT. Protein: CSASKGHSGNQPQHF.

This clonotype has a handful of counts. The chain recombines TRBV5-5 with TRBJ1-2; no reliable D call. Trimming left V 4 bases short and J 6 bases short, with 37 bases between. Germline V CDR1 and CDR2: SGHKS, YYEKEE (reference sequence). CDR3 length equals 21 residues. The CDR3 spells CASSTDRARTPSPVFWDGYTF. The CDR3 DNA is TGTGCCAGCAGCACCGACCGGGCGCGTACTCCTAGCCCCGTTTTTTGGGATGGCTACACCTTC.

The chain has TRBV5-6 and TRBJ2-7; D is perhaps TRBD2 (5 bases). Looked up from germline, CDR1 is SGHDT and CDR2 is YYEEEE. V was pared by 2 bases and J by 4 bases, with 13 bases between. There are 14 residues in the CDR3. The CDR3 bases are TGTGCCAGCAGCTTCAGTAGCGCCCCATACGAGCAGTACTTC. Translating gives CASSFSSAPYEQYF.

This clonotype was observed a handful of times. This sequence joins TRBV15 and TRBJ2-5, with 10 bases matching TRBD1. Trimming removed 4 bases from V and 3 bases from J; junction bases left unmatched: 2. Germline assignment: CDR1 LNHNV and CDR2 YYDKDF (reference sequence). CDR3 length: 14 amino acids. CDR3 nucleotides: TGTGCCACCAGCACCGGACAGGGGGAAGAGACCCAGTACTTC. Its translation is CATSTGQGEETQYF. The complete variable domain, with remaining parts taken from reference TRBV15 and TRBJ2-5, reads DAMVIQNPRYQVTQFGKPVTLSCSQTLNHNVMYWYQQKSSQAPKLLFHYYDKDFNNEADTPDNFQSRRPNTSFCFLDIRSPGLGDTAMYLCATSTGQGEETQYFGPGTRLLVL.

This clonotype was observed a few times. The rearrangement uses TRBV10-2 and TRBJ2-6; D is perhaps TRBD1 (5 bases). This CDR3 spans 17 amino acids. Deletions cut 6 bases from V and 1 base from J, with 16 bases between. CDR1 and CDR2 (germline): WSHSY, SAAADI. CDR3 protein: CASRGMVNRSGANVLTF. The CDR3 DNA is TGCGCCAGCAGGGGGATGGTCAACAGGTCTGGGGCCAACGTCCTGACTTTC.